The 14 T cell receptor beta chains given below trace back to one sample, sequenced in a study of blood T cell repertoires in COVID-19. Method: immunoSEQ multiplex PCR; TCRdb's copy keeps in-frame clones and lacks some. Of some 53,000 clones in the sample, less than 95% were seen once. The material sequenced was peripheral blood. The receptors originated from a human donor in a cohort sampled during active COVID-19.

This chain uses TRBV6-5 with TRBJ2-3, with 11 nucleotides matching TRBD2. The V segment lost 6 bases and the J segment 5 bases; nucleotides outside the gene matches: 7. The CDR3 has 15 residues. Germline V gene data show CDR1 as MNHEY and CDR2 as SVGAGI. CDR3 sequence reads: CASSLLAGALDTQYF. The CDR3 bases are TGTGCCAGCAGCCTACTAGCGGGAGCGTTAGATACGCAGTATTTT.

This clone has only a few counts. CDR3 sequence: CASSEGTLAGGTGELFF. CDR3 coding DNA: TGTGCCAGCAGTGAGGGGACCCTAGCGGGAGGGACCGGGGAGCTGTTTTTT. This chain links TRBV25-1 with TRBJ2-2; 12 bases agree with TRBD2. The CDR3 is 17 residues long. Germline CDR1 MGHDK, CDR2 SYGVNS. The V and J ends lost 3 bases and 5 bases, in that order; junction bases with no gene match: 7.

This clone has only a few counts. J is TRBJ2-1 and V is TRBV7-9; D is perhaps TRBD2 (6 bases). CDR1 is SEHNR, CDR2 FQNEAQ, per germline (reference sequence). Trimming took off 5 bases at V and 7 bases at J, with 15 bases between the two ends. The CDR3 covers 14 residues. The CDR3 region has the DNA TGTGCCAGCAGCCTGGAGGGCAGGATGAATGAGCAGTTCTTC. Its translation: CASSLEGRMNEQFF.

The genes are TRBV5-6 and TRBJ1-6; TRBD1 matches 9 bases. With V trimmed by 4 bases and J by 6 bases, 8 bases remained unmatched. The CDR3 totals 16 residues. Germline values: CDR1 SGHDT, CDR2 YYEEEE. The CDR3 is CASSAYGTGRNSPLHF. The CDR3 DNA reads TGTGCCAGCAGCGCCTACGGGACAGGGCGTAATTCACCCCTCCACTTT.

This chain joins TRBV3-1 (or the pseudogene TRBV3-2) and TRBJ2-5; 7 bases are a match to TRBD2. This CDR3 spans 15 amino acids. The ends lost 3 bases at V and 5 bases at J; junction bases unmatched: 9. From germline, CDR1 is LGHDT and CDR2 YNNKEL (reference sequence). The CDR3 sequence: CASSHGGRAWETQYF. The CDR3 DNA reads as TGTGCCAGCAGCCATGGAGGGAGGGCCTGGGAGACCCAGTACTTC.

The chain combines TRBV20-1 with TRBJ1-4; unclear D gene. The CDR3 has 10 residues. In germline, CDR1 is DFQATT, CDR2 SNEGSKA (reference sequence). Trimming left V 6 bases short and J 5 bases short, with 4 bases between. The CDR3 sequence: CSAGNEKLFF. The CDR3, as DNA: TGCAGTGCGGGCAATGAAAAACTGTTTTTT.

The chain carries TRBV4-1 and TRBJ2-1; the D gene is possibly TRBD2 (6 bases). Germline CDR1 reads MGHRA; CDR2 reads YSYEKL. Trimming left V 2 bases short and J 8 bases short, with 16 bases between. This CDR3 is 15 amino acids long. The CDR3 sequence: CASSQTGAFLDEQFF. DNA of the CDR3: TGCGCCAGCAGCCAAACGGGAGCGTTCCTCGATGAGCAGTTCTTC.

This chain uses TRBV25-1 with TRBJ2-7; TRBD1 is a possible D gene (5 bases). The CDR3 is 14 residues long. Germline V gene sequence: CDR1 MGHDK, CDR2 SYGVNS. Trimming took 5 bases from V and 6 from J, leaving 17 bases between them. CDR3 sequence: CASSRVGVSGEQYF. The CDR3 bases are TGTGCCAGCAGTAGGGTAGGGGTGAGTGGCGAGCAGTACTTC.

The chain links TRBV4-1 to TRBJ1-4; 10 bases agree with TRBD1. Unmatched junction bases numbered 4, after V lost 3 bases and J lost 6 bases. The CDR3 has 15 amino acids. Looked up from germline, CDR1 is MGHRA and CDR2 is YSYEKL. The CDR3 here is CASSQAGTGDEKLFF. In nucleotides, the CDR3 is TGCGCCAGCAGCCAGGCCGGGACAGGGGATGAAAAACTGTTTTTT.

This clone was seen just once. The rearrangement uses TRBV9 and TRBJ2-5, with TRBD1 matching over 10 bases. This CDR3 contains 16 residues. V trimming: 3 bases; J trimming: 5 bases; junction bases outside the gene matches: 10. From germline, CDR1 is SGDLS and CDR2 YYNGEE. CDR3: CASSATRDRGWETQYF. CDR3 nucleotides: TGTGCCAGCAGCGCCACCCGGGACAGGGGTTGGGAGACCCAGTACTTC. Together with reference TRBV9 and TRBJ2-5, the CDR3 gives the full variable domain: DSGVTQTPKHLITATGQRVTLRCSPRSGDLSVYWYQQSLDQGLQFLIQYYNGEERAKGNILERFSAQQFPDLHSELNLSSLELGDSALYFCASSATRDRGWETQYFGPGTRLLVL.

The rearrangement links TRBV3-1 (or the pseudogene TRBV3-2) to TRBJ1-1; no reliable D call. The CDR3 loop spans 13 amino acids. V was shortened by 2 bases and J by 6 bases, with 10 bases between the two germline ends. Germline V gene data show CDR1 as LGHDT and CDR2 as YNNKEL (reference sequence). DNA for the CDR3: TGTGCCAGCAGCCAACCCCCCCCCGCTGAAGCTTTCTTT. It is translated as CASSQPPPAEAFF.

The rearrangement joins TRBV5-6 to TRBJ1-5; 7 bases are shared with TRBD1. V shed 0 bases and J 9 bases; nucleotides not matched to a gene: 6. CDR3 length equals 14 residues. Germline loops: CDR1 SGHDT, CDR2 YYEEEE. This CDR3 reads CASSLGQGIGPQHF. As DNA, the CDR3 is TGTGCCAGCAGCTTGGGACAGGGAATAGGGCCCCAGCATTTT.

The rearrangement uses TRBV4-1 and TRBJ1-2; D unclear. Germline loops: CDR1 MGHRA, CDR2 YSYEKL. This CDR3 is 14 amino acids long. V was cut by 4 bases and J by 7 bases, with 16 bases left in between. CDR3 nucleotides: TGCGCCAGCAGCCTACATGGGGAGGTGAGTGGCTACACCTTC. Its protein product is CASSLHGEVSGYTF.

The chain has TRBV11-3 and TRBJ2-3; 7 nucleotides align to TRBD2. Unmatched junction bases numbered 8, after V lost 5 bases and J lost 6 bases. The CDR3 runs to 14 residues. The germline V gene has CDR1 SGHNT and CDR2 YENEEA. Written as DNA, the CDR3 is TGTGCCAGCAGCGTAATGACTAGCTCGGATACGCAGTATTTT. Residues: CASSVMTSSDTQYF.